The 23 T cell receptor beta chains given below trace back to one sample, sequenced in a study of T cells after yellow fever vaccination. TCRdb re-analysed the 5' RACE reads in MiXCR, keeping a single row per CDR3 protein. This table has roughly 180,000 distinct CDR3 sequences, about 6% appearing once. The starting material was CD4+ T cells sorted from PBMCs, obtained on the day of the first yellow fever vaccination. The origin of the receptors is a young man who received the YFV17D yellow fever vaccine.

This clonotype was detected a few times. The chain has TRBV12-3 or TRBV12-4 and TRBJ2-7; D is uncertain. Trimming shortened V by 3 bases and J by 3 bases, and 12 bases separated the two germline ends. This CDR3 region has 14 residues. CDR3 bases: TGTGCCAGCAGTTTGGTACAGTGTAACTACGAGCAGTACGTC. Its protein product is CASSLVQCNYEQYV.

This clonotype was recorded a few times. The rearrangement uses TRBV5-1 and TRBJ2-6; no definite D call. Between the trimmed V and J ends, which lost 9 bases and 0 bases, there was a span of 10 bases. Germline lookup yields CDR1 SGHRS and CDR2 YFSETQ. There are 14 residues in the CDR3. The CDR3 region is CATLDPSGANVLTF. CDR3 nucleotides: TGCGCCACCTTAGACCCCTCTGGGGCCAACGTCCTGACTTTC. The whole variable domain, remainder taken from reference TRBV5-1 and TRBJ2-6, is KAGVTQTPRYLIKTRGQQVTLSCSPISGHRSVSWYQQTPGQGLQFLFEYFSETQRNKGNFPGRFSGRQFSNSRSEMNVSTLELGDSALYLCATLDPSGANVLTFGAGSRLTVL.

The chain uses TRBV30 and TRBJ1-2; a weak D match, TRBD1 (5 bases). V lost 4 bases and J lost 8, with 17 bases in between. The CDR3 covers 13 residues. The germline gives CDR1 GTSNPN, CDR2 SVGIG (reference sequence). CDR3 sequence reads: CAWTGFEIRGYTF. The CDR3 DNA reads as TGTGCCTGGACAGGGTTTGAAATAAGGGGCTACACCTTC.

J is TRBJ2-1 and V is TRBV5-1; 9 positions match TRBD2. V was clipped by 1 base and J by 7 bases; unmatched bases: 9. CDR1 SGHRS and CDR2 YFSETQ come from the germline V gene. This CDR3 comprises 16 residues. The CDR3 DNA reads as TGCGCCAGCAGCTTGCAATTAGCGGGGGTTGGAAATGAGCAGTTCTTC. Protein: CASSLQLAGVGNEQFF.

The chain employs TRBV24-1 and TRBJ2-5; D unresolved. The CDR3 is 15 residues long. V shed 3 bases and J shed 5 bases, with 15 bases lying between them. Germline lookup yields CDR1 KGHDR and CDR2 SFDVKD. The CDR3 sequence is CATSDTASGTETQYF. CDR3 nucleotide sequence: TGTGCCACCAGTGATACCGCGTCGGGTACGGAGACCCAGTACTTC.

The chain is built from TRBV7-9 and TRBJ2-1; 8 positions agree with TRBD2. The CDR3 extends over 12 amino acids. Germline V gene data show CDR1 as SEHNR and CDR2 as FQNEAQ (reference sequence). V was pared by 5 bases and J by 15 bases, with 9 bases of the junction left unmatched. This CDR3 is CASSLSGGGGFF. The DNA of the CDR3 is TGTGCCAGCAGCCTGAGCGGGGGAGGTGGGTTCTTC.

This clonotype was recorded many times. The chain recombines TRBV7-9 with TRBJ2-1, with 10 bases identical to TRBD2. CDR3 size: 17 residues. Unmatched junction bases numbered 14, after V lost 5 bases and J lost 7 bases. Germline V gene data show CDR1 as SEHNR and CDR2 as FQNEAQ (reference sequence). CDR3 DNA sequence: TGTGCCAGCAGCCACCTGAGGGGGCTAGCGGGGGTGAATGAGCAGTTCTTC. It specifies CASSHLRGLAGVNEQFF.

This clonotype has only a few counts. The rearrangement links TRBV5-1 to TRBJ2-1, with D perhaps matching TRBD1 (6 bases). Per germline, CDR1 SGHRS and CDR2 YFSETQ. This CDR3 has 16 residues. Trimming left V 0 bases short and J 8 bases short, with 18 bases between. CDR3 amino acids: CASSLVLRDTTDEQFF. CDR3 DNA: TGCGCCAGCAGCTTGGTTCTTAGGGACACCACTGATGAGCAGTTCTTC.

This clonotype was counted at least ten times. The genes are TRBV5-6 and TRBJ1-5; a weak D match, TRBD1 (5 bases). Deletions cut 0 bases from V and 2 bases from J, with 15 bases between. Germline CDR1 reads SGHDT; CDR2 reads YYEEEE. The CDR3 totals 17 residues. CDR3 loop: CASSLAGVGRGNQPQHF. CDR3 nucleotide sequence: TGTGCCAGCAGCTTGGCGGGGGTAGGCCGTGGCAATCAGCCCCAGCATTTT.

This clonotype showed up many times. The rearrangement links TRBV12-3 or TRBV12-4 to TRBJ2-2, with 9 bases fitting TRBD1. The V segment lost 5 bases and the J segment 7 bases; nucleotides outside the gene matches: 8. The CDR3 sequence is 15 residues long. This chain's CDR3 is CASSPGTGRFGELFF. CDR3 in DNA: TGTGCCAGCAGTCCCGGGACAGGGCGATTCGGGGAGCTGTTTTTT.

V gene TRBV6-1 combines with J gene TRBJ1-6, with 11 positions matching TRBD1. Germline V CDR1 and CDR2: MNHNS, SASEGT. This CDR3 comprises 17 residues. V gave up 2 bases and J gave up 1 base; unmatched junction bases: 1. CDR3: CASSERDRGSYNSPLHF. CDR3 nucleotide sequence: TGTGCCAGCAGTGAAAGGGACAGGGGGTCCTATAATTCACCCCTCCACTTT.

A word on this clonotype: This may come from a read error, since a much larger clone is one base off. V and J are TRBV5-1 and TRBJ1-1; 8 bases map to TRBD1. The CDR3 sequence is 13 residues long. CDR1 is SGHRS and CDR2 is YFSETQ in the germline V gene. The V gene end was trimmed by 4 bases and the J gene end by 4 bases; junction bases not matched to a gene: 3. The chain's CDR3 is CASSKQGGTEAFF. The CDR3 DNA sequence: TGCGCCAGCAGCAAACAGGGGGGCACTGAAGCTTTCTTT. Based on the CDR3 plus reference TRBV5-1 and TRBJ1-1, the full variable domain is KAGVTQTPRYLIKTRGQQVTLSCSPISGHRSVSWYQQTPGQGLQFLFEYFSETQRNKGNFPGRFSGRQFSNSRSEMNVSTLELGDSALYLCASSKQGGTEAFFGQGTRLTVV.

The chain carries TRBV7-2 and TRBJ2-7; D unresolved. Germline-derived CDR1 and CDR2 are SGHTA and FQGNSA. The CDR3 loop spans 12 amino acids. V lost 9 bases and J 5 bases, leaving 14 bases between the germline ends. The DNA for the CDR3 is TGTGCCAGTGCACCCTATCGCGACGAGCAGTACTTC. As protein: CASAPYRDEQYF. The full variable domain, rest sourced from reference TRBV7-2 and TRBJ2-7, is GAGVSQSPSNKVTEKGKDVELRCDPISGHTALYWYRQSLGQGLEFLIYFQGNSAPDKSGLPSDRFSAERTGGSVSTLTIQRTQQEDSAVYLCASAPYRDEQYFGPGTRLTVT.

This clonotype was recorded many times. This sequence joins TRBV6-2 or TRBV6-3 and TRBJ2-1; 9 bases map to TRBD2. V shed 0 bases, J shed 9 bases, and the junction held 9 bases outside the gene matches. CDR1 is MNHEY, CDR2 SVGEGT, per germline. CDR3 size: 16 residues. The CDR3 DNA follows: TGTGCCAGCAGTTACTCCTGGCGGGGGGGCCAGGGTGAGCAGTTCTTC. This gives the protein CASSYSWRGGQGEQFF.

This clonotype has only one observation. V is TRBV2 and J is TRBJ2-1; tentatively, D is TRBD1 or TRBD2 (6 bases each). V was clipped by 1 base and J by 13 bases, with 14 bases between them. The CDR3 covers 13 residues. The germline V gene has CDR1 SNHLY and CDR2 FYNNEI. The DNA for the CDR3 is TGTGCCAGCAGTGAAGGATATGAGGGGGGACAGTTCTTC. Its protein product is CASSEGYEGGQFF.

In this sample, this clonotype turned up many times. The chain carries TRBV29-1 and TRBJ1-3; 9 nucleotides line up with TRBD1. From germline, CDR1 is SQVTM and CDR2 ANQGSEA. V lost 6 bases to trimming and J lost 0 bases; unmatched junction nucleotides: 3. This CDR3 comprises 14 residues. This CDR3 reads CSVGQGTSGNTIYF. The CDR3 DNA reads as TGCAGCGTGGGACAGGGCACCTCTGGAAACACCATATATTTT.

This clonotype came up a few times. The chain couples TRBV7-3 to TRBJ1-6, with D maybe TRBD1 (5 bases). From germline, CDR1 is SGHTA and CDR2 FQGTGA. The CDR3 contains 14 residues. The V end was cut by 6 bases, the J end by 8 bases, with 14 bases between. The CDR3 loop reads CASSPTGYDSPLHF. CDR3 bases: TGTGCCAGCAGTCCAACAGGTTACGATTCACCCCTCCACTTT.

There are many counts of this clonotype. The genes are TRBV7-9 and TRBJ2-3; D unclear. Trimming left V 5 bases short and J 4 bases short, with 19 bases between. The CDR3 contains 16 residues. Per germline, CDR1 SEHNR and CDR2 FQNEAQ (reference sequence). CDR3 sequence (DNA): TGTGCCAGCAGCCCTTTTGGGGATCTTCCCCCAGATACGCAGTATTTT. It encodes CASSPFGDLPPDTQYF.

This clonotype was detected many times. The gene calls are TRBV5-1 and TRBJ2-5; TRBD1 or TRBD2 may be the D gene (7 bases each). The CDR3 spans 14 residues. Germline V lookup: CDR1 SGHRS, CDR2 YFSETQ. With 4 bases removed from V and 3 bases from J, the gap between germline ends came to 13 bases. The CDR3: CASSQGGAEETQYF. CDR3 DNA: TGCGCCAGCAGCCAGGGGGGGGCGGAAGAGACCCAGTACTTC.

This clonotype was recorded many times. CDR3 nucleotides: TGCGCCAGCTCCAGGGATGGGGAGACCCAGTACTTC. It translates to CASSRDGETQYF. The chain recombines TRBV5-1 with TRBJ2-5; TRBD1 is a possible D gene (5 bases). The CDR3 totals 12 residues. Trimming cost V 7 bases and J 5 bases, with 12 bases left between them. Germline CDR1 and CDR2: SGHRS and YFSETQ.

This clonotype was observed at least ten times. The rearrangement links TRBV5-1 to TRBJ2-7, with 9 bases identical to TRBD2. The CDR3 has 14 residues. Germline CDR1 reads SGHRS; CDR2 reads YFSETQ. With V trimmed by 10 bases and J by 0 bases, 8 bases remained unmatched. The CDR3 DNA sequence: TGCGCCGGGGTGAAGCGGGGGGTCTCCTACGAGCAGTACGTC. Translation: CAGVKRGVSYEQYV.

The rearrangement uses TRBV4-3 and TRBJ1-5, with D possibly being TRBD1 (5 bases). The V end lost 3 bases, the J end lost 5 bases, and 14 bases lay between the germline ends. Germline CDR1 and CDR2: LGHNA and YSLEER. There are 15 residues in the CDR3. In DNA, the CDR3 is TGCGCCAGCAGCCAGAGGGCCAGGGTCGATCAGCCCCAGCATTTT. This translates into CASSQRARVDQPQHF.

This clonotype came up many times. This chain joins TRBV4-3 and TRBJ2-1; the match to TRBD2 covers 15 bases. V shed 4 bases and J 0 bases; nucleotides not matched to a gene: 10. The CDR3 has 20 residues. Per germline, CDR1 LGHNA and CDR2 YSLEER. The CDR3 sequence: CASSPRTSGGEPSSYNEQFF. DNA of the CDR3: TGCGCCAGCAGCCCTAGGACTAGCGGGGGGGAACCTAGCTCCTACAATGAGCAGTTCTTC.